The T cell receptor beta chain described here comes from a study of Tregs in tolerant kidney transplant recipients. Study-level information: Recipient Tregs were cultured 15 to 20 days with activated donor B cells and IL-2. Sorting of CD4+CD25+CD127- cells followed 3-day belatacept mixed lymphocyte reactions, sometimes with roughly 5-day graft donor restimulation. Donor B cells were activated roughly 11 days on CD40L-expressing 3T3 cells.

General observations from the study: For some patients, primers changed over time, blocking nucleotide-level comparison.

There are a few counts of this clone. What it binds is not known. With only one base between it and a far larger clone, this is likely a read error. The repertoire was sequenced with immunoSEQ multiplex PCR; TCRdb's copy has only in-frame clones and lacks some. The repertoire holds 850 or so clones, with about 46% as singletons. The TCR sequence derives from a human patient who received a combined kidney and bone marrow transplant. The sample was Tregs from blood cultured with allogeneic cells, taken before the transplant.

In nucleotides, the CDR3 is TGTGCCAGCAGCTTGGAGGGCCATGACAATCAGCCCCAGCATTTT. Its protein product is CASSLEGHDNQPQHF. This chain connects TRBV7-9 to TRBJ1-5; D is ambiguous. The CDR3 is made up of 15 amino acids. V lost 3 bases and J 3 bases, leaving 12 bases between the germline ends. Germline V CDR1 and CDR2: SEHNR, FQNEAQ (reference sequence).